Each of the 25 T cell receptor beta chains below was sequenced from the same sample in a study of blood T cell repertoires in COVID-19. The assay was immunoSEQ multiplex PCR, and TCRdb's table has in-frame clones only and misses some. Of about 150,000 clones in the sample, about 79% were seen once. Sequenced sample: peripheral blood. These receptors all stem from a woman over 75 with acute or convalescent COVID-19.

The chain recombines TRBV4-2 with TRBJ2-6; weak D call: TRBD1 (5 bases). The CDR3 contains 15 residues. The germline CDR1 and CDR2 sequences are LGHNA and YNFKEQ. V dropped 4 bases and J dropped 3 bases, with 10 bases sitting between them. CDR3 sequence: CASSPRTIGANVLTF. For the CDR3, the DNA is TGTGCCAGCAGCCCGAGGACAATTGGGGCCAACGTCCTGACTTTC.

J is TRBJ2-5 and V is TRBV3-1 (or the pseudogene TRBV3-2); D is possibly TRBD1 (5 bases). Germline CDR1 reads LGHDT; CDR2 reads YNNKEL (reference sequence). There are 15 residues in the CDR3. Trimming took 3 bases from V and 5 from J, leaving 16 bases between them. The CDR3 protein is CASSHRVQSGETQYF. CDR3 DNA sequence: TGTGCCAGCAGCCACCGAGTCCAATCAGGGGAGACCCAGTACTTC.

The chain couples TRBV7-9 to TRBJ2-2; perhaps TRBD2 as D (6 bases). CDR1 SEHNR and CDR2 FQNEAQ come from the germline V gene (reference sequence). V dropped 5 bases and J dropped 7 bases, with 20 bases sitting between them. The CDR3 length is 16 residues. DNA for the CDR3: TGTGCCAGCAGCCTTCTGATCACTAGCATCATCGGGGAGCTGTTTTTT. This translates into CASSLLITSIIGELFF.

The chain joins TRBV28 to TRBJ2-3, with no clear D. Trimming took off 3 bases at V and 3 bases at J, with 7 bases between the two ends. This CDR3 has 13 amino acids. Germline loops: CDR1 MDHEN, CDR2 SYDVKM. The CDR3, as DNA: TGTGCCAGCAGTTTGGCTAGAACAGATACGCAGTATTTT. This codes for CASSLARTDTQYF.

The chain is built from TRBV27 and TRBJ2-5; D possibly corresponds to TRBD2 (6 bases). CDR1 is MNHEY, CDR2 SMNVEV, per germline (reference sequence). The CDR3 has 11 residues. The V end was cut by 3 bases, the J end by 8 bases, with 7 bases between. CDR3 sequence: CASSLRDTQYF. In nucleotides, the CDR3 is TGTGCCAGCAGTTTGCGGGACACCCAGTACTTC.

This clone was observed a handful of times. The chain is built from TRBV5-1 and TRBJ2-4, with a possible D match to TRBD1 (6 bases). The CDR3 is 15 amino acids. Germline CDR1 is SGHRS and CDR2 is YFSETQ. V was trimmed by 0 bases and J by 5 bases, leaving 12 bases between them. The CDR3 is CASSLGGPMENIQYF. In DNA, the CDR3 is TGCGCCAGCAGCTTGGGGGGGCCGATGGAAAACATTCAGTACTTC.

The chain recombines TRBV7-2 with TRBJ1-2; D gene uncertain. The CDR3 extends over 14 amino acids. From germline, CDR1 is SGHTA and CDR2 FQGNSA. V gave up 3 bases and J gave up 3 bases, with 11 bases separating them. The CDR3 reads CASSFSRVDYGYTF. The CDR3 nucleotides are TGTGCCAGCAGCTTCTCGAGGGTAGACTATGGCTACACCTTC. Full variable domain (remainder filled in from reference TRBV7-2 and TRBJ1-2): GAGVSQSPSNKVTEKGKDVELRCDPISGHTALYWYRQSLGQGLEFLIYFQGNSAPDKSGLPSDRFSAERTGGSVSTLTIQRTQQEDSAVYLCASSFSRVDYGYTFGSGTRLTVV.

The CDR3 DNA is TGTGCCAGCAGCTCCACTAGCGGCCTCACCGGGGAGCTGTTTTTT. Its protein product is CASSSTSGLTGELFF. J is TRBJ2-2 and V is TRBV5-4, with 8 bases aligning to TRBD2. The J segment lost 4 bases and the V segment lost 3 bases, leaving 5 bases of the junction unmatched. The CDR3 is 15 amino acids. Germline assignment: CDR1 SGHNT and CDR2 YYREEE (reference sequence).

The CDR3, as DNA: TGTGCCAGCGATCTAGCGGGGGCCAACACCGGGGAGCTGTTTTTT. It is translated as CASDLAGANTGELFF. The V and J genes are TRBV7-9 and TRBJ2-2, with 10 bases that match TRBD2. Germline V gene data show CDR1 as SEHNR and CDR2 as FQNEAQ (reference sequence). The length of the CDR3 is 15 residues. V shed 8 bases and J 2 bases; nucleotides not matched to a gene: 5.

DNA for the CDR3: TGCGCCAGCAGCTCTGGGACAATGACCACAGATACGCAGTATTTT. This codes for CASSSGTMTTDTQYF. V gene TRBV5-1 combines with J gene TRBJ2-3, with D perhaps matching TRBD1 (6 bases). Trimming removed 3 bases from V and 2 bases from J, with 13 bases in between. Germline-derived CDR1 and CDR2 are SGHRS and YFSETQ. This CDR3 is 15 amino acids long.

This chain joins TRBV10-3 and TRBJ1-4; D gene unclear. Between the trimmed V and J ends, which lost 3 bases and 6 bases, there was a span of 8 bases. Germline V gene data show CDR1 as ENHRY and CDR2 as SYGVKD. The length of the CDR3 is 13 residues. The CDR3 loop is CAISEVRDEKLFF. The CDR3 nucleotides are TGTGCCATCAGTGAAGTACGGGATGAAAAACTGTTTTTT.

V is TRBV6-2 or TRBV6-3 and J is TRBJ2-7; the match to TRBD2 covers 12 bases. CDR1 and CDR2 from the germline V gene are MNHEY and SVGEGT. The length of the CDR3 is 16 residues. V lost 6 bases to trimming and J lost 1 base; unmatched junction nucleotides: 7. CDR3 DNA: TGTGCCAGCAGCCTGCCCACTAGCGGGGGGTCCTACGAGCAGTACTTC. The encoded protein is CASSLPTSGGSYEQYF.

This chain joins TRBV10-3 and TRBJ1-1, with a possible D match to TRBD1 (6 bases). V lost 4 bases and J lost 0, with 12 bases in between. The germline V gene has CDR1 ENHRY and CDR2 SYGVKD. The CDR3 loop spans 15 amino acids. For the CDR3, the DNA is TGTGCCATCAGTGCCGGACAGAGTATGAACACTGAAGCTTTCTTT. This gives the protein CAISAGQSMNTEAFF.

This clone is a singleton in its sample. The chain employs TRBV11-1 and TRBJ1-2; no reliable D call. Trimming pared 5 bases from V and 5 bases from J, leaving 15 bases between. The CDR3 has 14 residues. Germline V gene sequence: CDR1 SGHAT, CDR2 FQDESV (reference sequence). The CDR3 protein is CASSLPGEVYGYTF. CDR3 in DNA: TGTGCCAGCAGCCTCCCCGGGGAGGTTTATGGCTACACCTTC.

This clone showed up just once. This chain uses TRBV5-1 with TRBJ1-6; 8 bases fit TRBD1. The germline V gene has CDR1 SGHRS and CDR2 YFSETQ. The CDR3 contains 15 residues. V shed 1 base, J shed 8 bases, and the junction held 5 bases outside the gene matches. The CDR3 nucleotides are TGCGCCAGCAGCTTGTCCGGACAGGGCGATTCACCCCTCCACTTT. Residues: CASSLSGQGDSPLHF.

This clone was found a few times. This chain connects TRBV30 to TRBJ1-2; TRBD1 matches 8 bases. V trimming: 4 bases; J trimming: 5 bases; junction bases outside the gene matches: 9. The CDR3 runs to 14 residues. Germline V gives CDR1 GTSNPN, CDR2 SVGIG (reference sequence). The CDR3, as DNA: TGTGCCTGGAAAACGGACAGGGCCAAATATGGCTACACCTTC. Translating gives CAWKTDRAKYGYTF.

The gene calls are TRBV4-1 and TRBJ1-1; D unclear. V was shortened by 0 bases and J by 4 bases, with 12 bases between the two germline ends. The CDR3 totals 15 residues. Germline CDR1 and CDR2: MGHRA and YSYEKL. For the CDR3, the DNA is TGCGCCAGCAGCCAAGATGCAGTCCACGTCACTGAAGCTTTCTTT. It yields the protein CASSQDAVHVTEAFF.

This chain joins TRBV2 and TRBJ2-7; 9 positions agree with TRBD1. With V trimmed by 6 bases and J by 4 bases, 10 bases remained unmatched. Germline V gene lookup returns CDR1 SNHLY and CDR2 FYNNEI. CDR3 length equals 15 residues. The CDR3 bases are TGTGCCAGCAGCGTGGAACCGGGACAGGGTTACGAGCAGTACTTC. It translates to CASSVEPGQGYEQYF.

V gene TRBV19 combines with J gene TRBJ1-1, with 7 nucleotides matching TRBD1. The CDR3 contains 13 residues. The J segment lost 7 bases and the V segment lost 1 base, leaving 3 bases of the junction unmatched. The germline V gene has CDR1 LNHDA and CDR2 SQIVND (reference sequence). The CDR3 region has the DNA TGTGCCAGTAGTATAGGGGGACAGTTTGAAGCTTTCTTT. This gives the protein CASSIGGQFEAFF. Filled out from reference TRBV19 and TRBJ1-1, the complete variable domain reads DGGITQSPKYLFRKEGQNVTLSCEQNLNHDAMYWYRQDPGQGLRLIYYSQIVNDFQKGDIAEGYSVSREKKESFPLTVTSAQKNPTAFYLCASSIGGQFEAFFGQGTRLTVV.

This clone occurred a few times. The CDR3 sequence: CASSSGGQANYGYTF. In nucleotides, the CDR3 is TGTGCCAGCAGCTCTGGGGGACAGGCTAACTATGGCTACACCTTC. The chain recombines TRBV5-4 with TRBJ1-2; 8 bases map to TRBD1. Germline values: CDR1 SGHNT, CDR2 YYREEE (reference sequence). This CDR3 region has 15 residues. The V and J ends lost 3 bases and 0 bases, in that order; junction bases with no gene match: 4.

The chain uses TRBV6-6 and TRBJ2-3; tentative D call: TRBD1 (5 bases). The CDR3 has 13 residues. With 5 bases removed from V and 5 bases from J, the gap between germline ends came to 11 bases. Looked up from germline, CDR1 is MNHNY and CDR2 is SVGAGI (reference sequence). The CDR3 spells CASSPLREDTQYF. CDR3 coding DNA: TGTGCCAGCAGTCCCCTCAGGGAAGATACGCAGTATTTT.

The chain employs TRBV7-9 and TRBJ2-5; TRBD1 matches at 8 bases. The CDR3 length is 19 residues. Germline-derived CDR1 and CDR2 are SEHNR and FQNEAQ (reference sequence). The V gene end was trimmed by 0 bases and the J gene end by 2 bases; junction bases not matched to a gene: 14. CDR3 in amino acids: CASSLARTGRATPQETQYF. The CDR3, as DNA: TGTGCCAGCAGCTTAGCGCGGACAGGGCGGGCAACTCCTCAAGAGACCCAGTACTTC. Based on the CDR3 plus reference TRBV7-9 and TRBJ2-5, the full variable domain is DTGVSQNPRHKITKRGQNVTFRCDPISEHNRLYWYRQTLGQGPEFLTYFQNEAQLEKSRLLSDRFSAERPKGSFSTLEIQRTEQGDSAMYLCASSLARTGRATPQETQYFGPGTRLLVL.

The chain recombines TRBV18 with TRBJ1-1; TRBD1 agrees at 9 bases. Germline V gives CDR1 KGHSH, CDR2 LQKENI. The V gene end was trimmed by 6 bases and the J gene end by 4 bases; junction bases not matched to a gene: 15. The CDR3 covers 17 residues. This CDR3 is CASSPRGGYRGPTEAFF. The CDR3 DNA sequence: TGTGCCAGCTCCCCTCGAGGAGGCTACAGGGGGCCCACTGAAGCTTTCTTT. The whole variable domain, remainder taken from reference TRBV18 and TRBJ1-1, is NAGVMQNPRHLVRRRGQEARLRCSPMKGHSHVYWYRQLPEEGLKFMVYLQKENIIDESGMPKERFSAEFPKEGPSILRIQQVVRGDSAAYFCASSPRGGYRGPTEAFFGQGTRLTVV.

A few counts support this clone. The rearrangement uses TRBV5-4 and TRBJ1-4; 7 nucleotides align to TRBD1. The CDR3 totals 16 residues. Trimming took 4 bases from V and 5 from J; bases not matched to a gene: 11. Germline V CDR1 and CDR2: SGHNT, YYREEE (reference sequence). CDR3 amino acids: CASSDPSQGLNEKLFF. CDR3 nucleotides: TGTGCCAGCAGCGACCCCTCACAGGGGTTGAATGAAAAACTGTTTTTT.

The chain links TRBV7-9 to TRBJ1-3; D call uncertain. The length of the CDR3 is 16 residues. In germline, CDR1 is SEHNR, CDR2 FQNEAQ (reference sequence). V lost 2 bases and J 2 bases, leaving 13 bases between the germline ends. CDR3 DNA: TGTGCCAGCAGCTTAAGTTCCCCTAGGCCTGGAAACACCATATATTTT. It is translated as CASSLSSPRPGNTIYF.